The clone carrying this T cell receptor beta chain was seen a handful of times. With 0 bases removed from V and 12 bases from J, the gap between germline ends came to 20 bases. The CDR3 runs 15 residues. Germline-derived CDR1 and CDR2 are ENHRY and SYGVKD. This sample is part of a study of T-cell reconstitution after alpha-beta-depleted transplantation in children. Unique molecular identifiers featured in how the TCRbeta library was prepared. MiXCR, applied by TCRdb to the PCR reads, yields one record per CDR3 protein. This sample has 200,000 to 250,000 distinct CDR3 sequences, with 8% to 9.5% found just once.

The sequence was obtained from a human donor who donated a stem cell graft to a child with acute lymphoblastic leukemia. Here the sequenced sample was PBMCs from the stem cell graft donor, taken from the stem cell graft. This chain links TRBV10-3 with TRBJ1-1; a weak D match, TRBD1 (5 bases). In DNA, the CDR3 is TGTGCCATCAGTGAGTCGGGGCAGGTGTCCAGCCGAACTTTCTTT. This gives the protein CAISESGQVSSRTFF.